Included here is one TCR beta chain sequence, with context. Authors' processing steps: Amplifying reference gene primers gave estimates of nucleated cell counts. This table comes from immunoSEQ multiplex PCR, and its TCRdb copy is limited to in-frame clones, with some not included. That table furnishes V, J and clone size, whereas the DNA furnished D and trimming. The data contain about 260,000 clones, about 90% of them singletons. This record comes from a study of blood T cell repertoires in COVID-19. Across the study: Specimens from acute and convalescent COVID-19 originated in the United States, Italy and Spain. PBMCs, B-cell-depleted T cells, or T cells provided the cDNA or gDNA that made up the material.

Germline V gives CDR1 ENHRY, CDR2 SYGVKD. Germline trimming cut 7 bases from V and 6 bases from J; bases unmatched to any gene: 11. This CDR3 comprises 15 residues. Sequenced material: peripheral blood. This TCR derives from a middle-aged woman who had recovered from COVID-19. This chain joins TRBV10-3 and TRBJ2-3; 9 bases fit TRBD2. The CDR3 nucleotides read TGTGCCATCAAGAGCGGGGGGCCCCCGGGGGATACGCAGTATTTT. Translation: CAIKSGGPPGDTQYF.